Sequencing of this T cell receptor (beta chain) was carried out in a study of cytotoxic CD8 clonotypes in ibrutinib-treated CLL. Only one count was recorded for this clone. The antigen remains undetermined. The V and J ends lost 2 bases and 0 bases respectively, with 11 bases between them. Per germline, CDR1 MDHEN and CDR2 SYDVKM. The CDR3 has 16 amino acids. Data came from immunoSEQ multiplex PCR; TCRdb stores just in-frame clones and leaves some out. This sample has hundreds of thousands of clones, with 67% found just once. General observations from the study: Relative to age-matched healthy donors, clonality at baseline was higher, and it tracked circulating CD8+ T-cell counts. An increase in clonality occurred at ibrutinib response, followed by a return toward baseline at progression. Public clonotypes, an uncommon group, contracted or remained stable on treatment.

The specimen was PBMCs, collected after 36 months of ibrutinib treatment. The sequence was collected from a human donor with chronic lymphocytic leukemia. The chain is built from TRBV28 and TRBJ1-3, with D maybe TRBD1 (5 bases). Written as DNA, the CDR3 is TGTGCCAGCAGTTTAAGTTTGGGGGTCTCTGGAAACACCATATATTTT. As protein: CASSLSLGVSGNTIYF.